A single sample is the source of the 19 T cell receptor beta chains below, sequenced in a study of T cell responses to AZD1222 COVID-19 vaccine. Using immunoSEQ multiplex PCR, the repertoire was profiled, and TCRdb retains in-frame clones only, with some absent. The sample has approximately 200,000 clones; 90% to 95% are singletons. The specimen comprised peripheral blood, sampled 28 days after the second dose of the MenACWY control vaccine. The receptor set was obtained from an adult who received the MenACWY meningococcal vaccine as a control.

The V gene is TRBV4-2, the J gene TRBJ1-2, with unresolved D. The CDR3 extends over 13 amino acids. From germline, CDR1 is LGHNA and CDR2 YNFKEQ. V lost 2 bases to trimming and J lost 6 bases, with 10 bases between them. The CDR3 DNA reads TGTGCCAGCAGCCAAACACTTAGGGATGGCTACACCTTC. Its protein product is CASSQTLRDGYTF.

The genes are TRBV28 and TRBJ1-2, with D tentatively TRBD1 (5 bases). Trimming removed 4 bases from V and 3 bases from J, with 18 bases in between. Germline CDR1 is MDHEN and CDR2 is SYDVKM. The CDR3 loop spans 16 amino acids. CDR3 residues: CASSSLWGGQDYGYTF. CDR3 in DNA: TGTGCCAGCAGTTCCCTATGGGGGGGTCAGGACTATGGCTACACCTTC.

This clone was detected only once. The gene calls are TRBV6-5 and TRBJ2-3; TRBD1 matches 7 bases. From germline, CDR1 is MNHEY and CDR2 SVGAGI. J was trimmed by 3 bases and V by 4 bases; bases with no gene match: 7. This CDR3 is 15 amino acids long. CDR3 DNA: TGTGCCAGCAGTTGGCAGGGGGAGACGACAGATACGCAGTATTTT. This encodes CASSWQGETTDTQYF.

CDR3 nucleotide sequence: TGTGCCAGCAGCTTAACTCTGAGACCTGAAGCTTTCTTT. Its protein product is CASSLTLRPEAFF. The gene calls are TRBV7-9 and TRBJ1-1; unclear D gene. The V gene's germline CDR1 is SEHNR and CDR2 FQNEAQ (reference sequence). This CDR3 has 13 residues. Trimming removed 2 bases at V and 6 bases at J, with 10 bases between.

CDR3 bases: TGTGCCAGCAATCAGGGAGGGAGCAATCAGCCCCAGCATTTT. Translated: CASNQGGSNQPQHF. The chain uses TRBV28 and TRBJ1-5; a weak D match, TRBD1 (5 bases). Germline CDR1 reads MDHEN; CDR2 reads SYDVKM. The V and J ends lost 7 bases and 1 base respectively, with 11 bases between them. The CDR3 is 14 residues long.

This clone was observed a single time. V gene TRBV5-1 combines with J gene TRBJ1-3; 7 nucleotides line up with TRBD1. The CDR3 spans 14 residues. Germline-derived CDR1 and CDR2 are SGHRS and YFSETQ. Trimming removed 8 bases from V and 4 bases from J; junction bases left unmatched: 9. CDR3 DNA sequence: TGCGCCAGTAAATTACAGGGGACCGGAAACACCATATATTTT. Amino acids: CASKLQGTGNTIYF.

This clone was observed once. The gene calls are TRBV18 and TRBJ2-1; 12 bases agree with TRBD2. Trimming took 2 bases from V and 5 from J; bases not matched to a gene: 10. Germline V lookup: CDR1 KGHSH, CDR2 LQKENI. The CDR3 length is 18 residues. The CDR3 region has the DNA TGTGCCAGCTCACCAAGGCTAGCGGGGGGGCGATCGGACAATGAGCAGTTCTTC. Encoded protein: CASSPRLAGGRSDNEQFF.

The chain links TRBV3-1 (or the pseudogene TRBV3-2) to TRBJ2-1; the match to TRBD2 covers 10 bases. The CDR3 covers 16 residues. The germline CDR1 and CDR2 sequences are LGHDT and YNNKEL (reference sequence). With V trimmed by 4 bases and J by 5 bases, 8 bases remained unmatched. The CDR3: CASSLTAGGVNNEQFF. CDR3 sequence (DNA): TGTGCCAGCAGCCTTACAGCGGGAGGGGTCAACAATGAGCAGTTCTTC.

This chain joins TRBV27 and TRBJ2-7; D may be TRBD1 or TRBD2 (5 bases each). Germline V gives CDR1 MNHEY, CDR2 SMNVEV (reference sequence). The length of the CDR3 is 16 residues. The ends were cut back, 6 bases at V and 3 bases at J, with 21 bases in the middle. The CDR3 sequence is CASSLRSGRGGYEQYF. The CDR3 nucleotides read TGTGCCAGCAGCTTACGTTCGGGGCGCGGCGGCTACGAGCAGTACTTC.

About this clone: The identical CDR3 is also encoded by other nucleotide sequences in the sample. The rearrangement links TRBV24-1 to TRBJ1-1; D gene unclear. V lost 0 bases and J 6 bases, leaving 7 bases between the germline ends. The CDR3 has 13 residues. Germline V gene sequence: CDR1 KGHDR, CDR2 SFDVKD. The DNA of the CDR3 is TGTGCCACCAGTGATTTGTCTGGGGCTGAAGCTTTCTTT. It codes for CATSDLSGAEAFF.

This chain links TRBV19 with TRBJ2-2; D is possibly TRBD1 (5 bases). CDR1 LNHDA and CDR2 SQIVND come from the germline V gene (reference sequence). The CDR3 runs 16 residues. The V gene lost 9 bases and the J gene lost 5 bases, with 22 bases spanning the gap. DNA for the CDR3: TGTGCCAGCGCCACATCCAGAGCAGGGTGGACCGGGGAGCTGTTTTTT. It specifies CASATSRAGWTGELFF.

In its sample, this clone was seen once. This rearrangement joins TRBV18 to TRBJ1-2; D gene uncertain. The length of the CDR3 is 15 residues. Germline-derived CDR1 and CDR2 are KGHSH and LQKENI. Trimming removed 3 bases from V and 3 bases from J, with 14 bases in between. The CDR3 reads CASSPSRKVYYGYTF. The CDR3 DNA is TGTGCCAGCTCACCGAGCCGGAAGGTCTACTATGGCTACACCTTC.

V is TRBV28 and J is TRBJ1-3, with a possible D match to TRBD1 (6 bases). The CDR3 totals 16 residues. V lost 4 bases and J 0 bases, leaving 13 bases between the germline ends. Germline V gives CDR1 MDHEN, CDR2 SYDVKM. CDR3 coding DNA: TGTGCCAGCAGTTCGCTACAGGGCGTCTCTGGAAACACCATATATTTT. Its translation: CASSSLQGVSGNTIYF. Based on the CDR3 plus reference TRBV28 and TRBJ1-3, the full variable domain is DVKVTQSSRYLVKRTGEKVFLECVQDMDHENMFWYRQDPGLGLRLIYFSYDVKMKEKGDIPEGYSVSREKKERFSLILESASTNQTSMYLCASSSLQGVSGNTIYFGEGSWLTVV.

The CDR3 sequence is CASSTGQREQYF. CDR3 DNA: TGTGCCAGTAGTACAGGTCAGAGGGAGCAGTACTTC. This chain links TRBV19 with TRBJ2-7; D is uncertain. CDR3 length equals 12 residues. V was cut by 4 bases and J by 7 bases, with 11 bases left in between. In germline, CDR1 is LNHDA, CDR2 SQIVND (reference sequence).

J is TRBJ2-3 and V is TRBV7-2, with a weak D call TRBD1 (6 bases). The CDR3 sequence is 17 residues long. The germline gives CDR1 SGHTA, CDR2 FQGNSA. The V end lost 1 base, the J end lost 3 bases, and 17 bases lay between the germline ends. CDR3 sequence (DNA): TGTGCCAGCAGCTTAGTCCCCCAAGCAGGGGCGACAGATACGCAGTATTTT. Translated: CASSLVPQAGATDTQYF.

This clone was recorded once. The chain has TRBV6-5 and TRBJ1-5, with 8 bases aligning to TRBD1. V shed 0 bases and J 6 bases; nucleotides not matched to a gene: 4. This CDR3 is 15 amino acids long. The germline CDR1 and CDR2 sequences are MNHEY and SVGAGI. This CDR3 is CASSYSQGAGQPQHF. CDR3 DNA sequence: TGTGCCAGCAGTTACTCCCAGGGGGCTGGTCAGCCCCAGCATTTT.

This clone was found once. This CDR3 reads CASQGRQATNTEAFF. CDR3 coding DNA: TGTGCCAGCCAGGGCCGACAGGCCACGAACACTGAAGCTTTCTTT. The V gene is TRBV21-1, the J gene TRBJ1-1; the D call in the table, TRBD1, was not verified against the DNA. TRBV21-1 is recorded as a pseudogene. This CDR3 region has 15 residues.

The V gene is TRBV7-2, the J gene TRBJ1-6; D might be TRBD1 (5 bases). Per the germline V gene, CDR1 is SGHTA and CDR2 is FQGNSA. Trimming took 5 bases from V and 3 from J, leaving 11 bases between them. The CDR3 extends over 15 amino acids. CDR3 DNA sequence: TGTGCCAGCAGCGCCCGGGACGTCTATAATTCACCCCTCCACTTT. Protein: CASSARDVYNSPLHF.

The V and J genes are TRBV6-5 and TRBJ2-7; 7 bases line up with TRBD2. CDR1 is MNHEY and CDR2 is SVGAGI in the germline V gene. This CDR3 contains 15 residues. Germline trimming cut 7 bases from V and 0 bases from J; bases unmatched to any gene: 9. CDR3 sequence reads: CASKGEGGSSYEQYF. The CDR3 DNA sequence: TGTGCCAGCAAAGGGGAGGGAGGGAGCTCCTACGAGCAGTACTTC.